Below, 22 T cell receptor beta chains from the same sample are listed, as sequenced in a study of monozygotic twins with cystic fibrosis. TCRdb's table, derived via immunoSEQ multiplex PCR, lists solely in-frame clones and lacks some. This table has 34,000 or so clones, roughly nine tenths appearing once. Sequenced input: blood. The source is a girl aged 2 to 9 with cystic fibrosis.

V and J are TRBV30 and TRBJ1-1, with no clear D. Germline CDR1 reads GTSNPN; CDR2 reads SVGIG (reference sequence). This CDR3 region has 14 residues. Trimming pared 6 bases from V and 2 bases from J, leaving 16 bases between. Here the CDR3 DNA reads TGTGCCTGCAGCTTCCCACGTTTAAACACTGAAGCTTTCTTT. Translating gives CACSFPRLNTEAFF.

The V and J genes are TRBV9 and TRBJ2-3; 11 bases agree with TRBD2. This CDR3 has 19 residues. Germline loops: CDR1 SGDLS, CDR2 YYNGEE. V was pared by 0 bases and J by 0 bases, with 9 bases of the junction left unmatched. The CDR3 here is CASSVGLAGGGRSTDTQYF. CDR3 coding DNA: TGTGCCAGCAGCGTAGGGCTAGCGGGAGGAGGAAGAAGCACAGATACGCAGTATTTT.

The CDR3 loop is CATSWGLAEETQYF. In DNA form, the CDR3 reads TGTGCCACCAGCTGGGGACTAGCGGAAGAGACCCAGTACTTC. V usage is TRBV19 and J usage is TRBJ2-5, with 11 bases fitting TRBD2. Germline V gene sequence: CDR1 LNHDA, CDR2 SQIVND (reference sequence). J was trimmed by 3 bases and V by 10 bases; bases with no gene match: 7. The CDR3 sequence is 14 residues long.

This clone was seen only once. This chain uses TRBV30 with TRBJ1-6; D is unclear. Between the trimmed V and J ends, which lost 0 bases and 11 bases, there was a span of 11 bases. The CDR3 is 13 residues long. The germline V gene has CDR1 GTSNPN and CDR2 SVGIG (reference sequence). CDR3 coding DNA: TGTGCCTGGAGTGTACAGTCTGGTACACCCCTCCACTTT. It translates to CAWSVQSGTPLHF.

The V gene is TRBV9, the J gene TRBJ2-2; a weak D match, TRBD1 (6 bases). CDR1 and CDR2 (germline): SGDLS, YYNGEE. V dropped 0 bases and J dropped 4 bases, with 10 bases sitting between them. The CDR3 runs 15 residues. CDR3 amino acids: CASSVARRGTGELFF. DNA for the CDR3: TGTGCCAGCAGCGTAGCCCGCAGGGGCACCGGGGAGCTGTTTTTT.

This chain uses TRBV11-2 with TRBJ1-1; D remains unclear. The CDR3 length is 15 residues. V lost 6 bases, J lost 1 base, and 15 bases lay in between. CDR1 and CDR2 (germline): SGHAT, FQNNGV. CDR3 coding DNA: TGTGCCAGCAGGAATAGTGCGGGAGGGAACACTGAAGCTTTCTTT. Residues: CASRNSAGGNTEAFF.

V usage is TRBV6-6 and J usage is TRBJ1-2; perhaps TRBD1 as D (5 bases). The length of the CDR3 is 13 residues. Trimming shortened V by 0 bases and J by 9 bases, and 11 bases separated the two germline ends. The germline gives CDR1 MNHNY, CDR2 SVGAGI (reference sequence). CDR3 DNA: TGTGCCAGCAGTTACTCGTTAGGGGCCAGCTACACCTTC. Residues: CASSYSLGASYTF.

The chain employs TRBV29-1 and TRBJ1-1, with D unresolved. The V gene lost 4 bases and the J gene lost 1 base, with 7 bases spanning the gap. The CDR3 sequence is 12 residues long. Germline V lookup: CDR1 SQVTM, CDR2 ANQGSEA. In DNA, the CDR3 is TGCAGCGTTGTGGCAGGGAACACTGAAGCTTTCTTT. Its protein product is CSVVAGNTEAFF.

The chain recombines TRBV9 with TRBJ1-2, with 7 bases matching TRBD1. Germline CDR1 SGDLS, CDR2 YYNGEE. The V and J ends lost 3 bases and 3 bases, in that order; junction bases with no gene match: 8. The CDR3 spans 15 residues. In DNA, the CDR3 is TGTGCCAGCAGCGCCGGGGGACAGCCGGACTATGGCTACACCTTC. It codes for CASSAGGQPDYGYTF.

The chain carries TRBV6-1 and TRBJ1-2, with 7 bases that match TRBD1. Losses at the gene ends were 7 bases for V and 8 bases for J; bases not matched to a gene: 16. Germline V gene lookup returns CDR1 MNHNS and CDR2 SASEGT. The CDR3 covers 15 residues. The CDR3 sequence: CASTGGDRQAEGYTF. CDR3 DNA: TGTGCCAGCACCGGGGGGGACAGACAGGCTGAAGGCTACACCTTC.

This clone was seen a single time. The chain is built from TRBV5-5 and TRBJ1-4, with D possibly TRBD1 on 5 matching bases. Trimming took off 4 bases at V and 4 bases at J, with 11 bases between the two ends. In germline, CDR1 is SGHKS, CDR2 YYEKEE (reference sequence). This CDR3 comprises 14 residues. DNA for the CDR3: TGTGCCAGCAGCCAGGAGGGGCTTAATGAAAAACTGTTTTTT. It codes for CASSQEGLNEKLFF.

The gene calls are TRBV5-1 and TRBJ1-2, with 7 bases matching TRBD1. The CDR3 totals 13 residues. The germline CDR1 and CDR2 sequences are SGHRS and YFSETQ. V trimming: 1 base; J trimming: 3 bases; junction bases outside the gene matches: 0. CDR3 residues: CASSLTGDYGYTF. CDR3 in DNA: TGCGCCAGCAGCTTGACAGGGGACTATGGCTACACCTTC.

Sample share makes this clone medium-sized. V is TRBV5-4 and J is TRBJ2-7, with 8 positions matching TRBD1. CDR1 is SGHNT, CDR2 YYREEE, per germline (reference sequence). The CDR3 runs to 15 residues. J gave up 0 bases and V 5 bases, and 7 bases lay outside the gene matches. CDR3 sequence reads: CASSSGDRSSYEQYF. The DNA of the CDR3 is TGTGCCAGCAGTTCTGGGGACAGGAGCTCCTACGAGCAGTACTTC.

CDR3 sequence reads: CASSIAADIYNEQFF. In DNA form, the CDR3 reads TGTGCCAGCAGCATAGCGGCCGACATTTACAATGAGCAGTTCTTC. This sequence joins TRBV6-5 and TRBJ2-1; TRBD2 might be the D (6 bases). The CDR3 is 15 residues long. Between the trimmed V and J ends, which lost 6 bases and 4 bases, there was a span of 16 bases. From germline, CDR1 is MNHEY and CDR2 SVGAGI.

The chain has TRBV27 and TRBJ1-1; possibly TRBD1 for D (6 bases). With 5 bases removed from V and 4 bases from J, the gap between germline ends came to 11 bases. Germline CDR1 MNHEY, CDR2 SMNVEV (reference sequence). CDR3 length: 13 residues. The CDR3 region has the DNA TGTGCCAGCAGTAAGACAGGACTCACTGAAGCTTTCTTT. Protein product: CASSKTGLTEAFF.

This clone was detected once. V is TRBV29-1 and J is TRBJ1-2; tentatively, D is TRBD1 (5 bases). This CDR3 spans 12 amino acids. Germline V gene sequence: CDR1 SQVTM, CDR2 ANQGSEA. V was trimmed by 3 bases and J by 4 bases, leaving 9 bases between them. The CDR3 coding sequence is TGCAGCGTTGACGGGGGACCCTATGGCTACACCTTC. As protein: CSVDGGPYGYTF.

This chain connects TRBV11-1 to TRBJ2-7; D may be TRBD1 (6 bases). Trimming took 4 bases from V and 3 from J, leaving 19 bases between them. Germline-derived CDR1 and CDR2 are SGHAT and FQDESV (reference sequence). CDR3 size: 16 residues. CDR3: CASSSVTGRFGYEQYF. CDR3 sequence (DNA): TGTGCCAGCAGCTCAGTCACAGGGCGGTTCGGCTACGAGCAGTACTTC.

This clone was recorded only once. This sequence joins TRBV12-5 and TRBJ1-5; perhaps TRBD1 as D (5 bases). V was clipped by 0 bases and J by 9 bases, with 12 bases between them. The CDR3 sequence is 14 residues long. Germline CDR1 and CDR2: LGHNT and FRNRAP. The CDR3 here is CASGLVQGVAPQHF. The CDR3 bases are TGTGCTAGTGGTTTGGTACAAGGGGTCGCGCCCCAGCATTTT.

The chain links TRBV2 to TRBJ2-5; D uncertain. V dropped 4 bases and J dropped 4 bases, with 16 bases sitting between them. Germline CDR1 and CDR2: SNHLY and FYNNEI. The CDR3 extends over 15 amino acids. For the CDR3, the DNA is TGTGCCAGCAGTGGTGGGTTACTCCTCGGAGAGACCCAGTACTTC. Residues: CASSGGLLLGETQYF.

This sequence joins TRBV25-1 and TRBJ2-7; 10 bases are shared with TRBD1. Per germline, CDR1 MGHDK and CDR2 SYGVNS. V trimming: 8 bases; J trimming: 2 bases; junction bases outside the gene matches: 3. This CDR3 is 13 amino acids long. This CDR3 reads CASLGQGAYEQYF. CDR3 DNA: TGTGCCAGCCTTGGACAGGGGGCCTACGAGCAGTACTTC.

This clone was recorded once. The chain carries TRBV5-1 and TRBJ1-5; perhaps TRBD1 as D (6 bases). Germline CDR1 SGHRS, CDR2 YFSETQ. The CDR3 has 14 residues. The V gene lost 4 bases and the J gene lost 2 bases, with 10 bases spanning the gap. The CDR3 nucleotides are TGCGCCAGCAGCGTAGGGGGAGGCAATCAGCCCCAGCATTTT. Protein product: CASSVGGGNQPQHF.

The gene calls are TRBV2 and TRBJ2-5; TRBD2 matches at 14 bases. The CDR3 totals 16 residues. After removal of 6 bases from V and 9 bases from J, the junction contained 12 bases not matched to a gene. Germline V CDR1 and CDR2: SNHLY, FYNNEI. In nucleotides, the CDR3 is TGTGCCAGCAGAGGACTAGCGGGGGGTGTCCAGAAAGCCCAGTACTTC. Translation: CASRGLAGGVQKAQYF.